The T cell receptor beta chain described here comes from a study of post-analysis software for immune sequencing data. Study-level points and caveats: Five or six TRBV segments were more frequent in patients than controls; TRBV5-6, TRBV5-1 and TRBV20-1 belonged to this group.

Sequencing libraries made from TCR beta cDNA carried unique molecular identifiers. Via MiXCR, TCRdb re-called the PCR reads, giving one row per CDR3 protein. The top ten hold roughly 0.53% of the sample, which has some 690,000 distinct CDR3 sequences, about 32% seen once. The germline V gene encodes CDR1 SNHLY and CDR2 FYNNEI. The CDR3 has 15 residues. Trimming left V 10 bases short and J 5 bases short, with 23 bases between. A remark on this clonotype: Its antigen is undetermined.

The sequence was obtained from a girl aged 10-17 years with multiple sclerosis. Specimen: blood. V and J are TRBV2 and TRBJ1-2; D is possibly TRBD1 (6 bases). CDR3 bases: TGTGCCATCCCGGGGGGAGCGGGGGCCGGGTATGGCTACACCTTC. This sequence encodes CAIPGGAGAGYGYTF.